The count of the clone carrying this TCR beta chain is one. The source of the sample is a study of control samples from healthy donors and cancer patients. This table comes from immunoSEQ multiplex PCR, and its TCRdb copy is limited to in-frame clones, with some not included. The data show about 150,000 clones, 94% seen once. Trimming cost V 2 bases and J 6 bases, with 11 bases left between them. The CDR3 contains 14 residues. Germline CDR1 and CDR2: MNHEY and SMNVEV (reference sequence). The sequenced sample was blood. The gene calls are TRBV27 and TRBJ1-5, with D maybe TRBD1 (5 bases). This receptor was taken from a middle-aged woman in good health. CDR3 bases: TGTGCCAGCAGTTTAGCTCCCGGGGGTCAGCCCCAGCATTTT. This codes for CASSLAPGGQPQHF.